A selection of T cell receptor beta chains follows, all from one sample in a study of beta chain features in type 1 diabetes. Method: immunoSEQ multiplex PCR; TCRdb's copy keeps in-frame clones and lacks some. The sample includes approximately 120,000 clones, about two fifths of them seen just once. Sequencing was performed on stem cell memory CD4+ T cells from blood. The source of these receptors is a woman aged 18-29 years in good health. Each CDR3 is given with its conserved first and last residue. Each record gives: J gene, D gene, clone size, V gene, CDR3 protein, CDR3 DNA. D genes are given only for firm matches. Where a row states a size, it is once, few, many or the class of an expanded clone; other rows omit it.

J: TRBJ2-3
D: TRBD1
size: NA
V: TRBV11-2
CDR3: CASSAGQGRAPDTQYF
DNA: TGTGCCAGCAGCGCCGGACAGGGTAGGGCCCCAGATACGCAGTATTTT

J: TRBJ2-1
D: TRBD2
size: few
V: TRBV9
CDR3: CASSVSGRADEQFF
DNA: TGTGCCAGCAGCGTTAGCGGGAGGGCCGATGAGCAGTTCTTC

J: TRBJ2-1
D: NA
size: once
V: TRBV4-2
CDR3: CASSQGSLGYNEQFF
DNA: TGTGCCAGCAGCCAAGGATCCCTCGGGTACAATGAGCAGTTCTTC

J: TRBJ2-6
D: TRBD1
size: few
V: TRBV4-3
CDR3: CASSQSGTGASGANVLTF
DNA: TGCGCCAGCAGCCAATCCGGGACAGGGGCTTCTGGGGCCAACGTCCTGACTTTC

J: TRBJ1-5
D: TRBD1
size: few
V: TRBV18
CDR3: CASSRRQGYNQPQHF
DNA: TGTGCCAGCTCACGAAGACAGGGTTACAATCAGCCCCAGCATTTT

J: TRBJ2-1
D: TRBD2
size: NA
V: TRBV19
CDR3: CASKSTLAGYNEQFF
DNA: TGTGCCAGTAAGTCTACGCTAGCGGGCTACAATGAGCAGTTCTTC

J: TRBJ2-3
D: TRBD2
size: NA
V: TRBV14
CDR3: CASSQDRGTSVTDTQYF
DNA: TGTGCCAGCAGCCAAGATCGGGGGACTAGCGTGACAGATACGCAGTATTTT

J: TRBJ2-7
D: NA
size: few
V: TRBV5-1
CDR3: CASSLARGLTYEQYF
DNA: TGCGCCAGCAGCTTGGCCAGAGGGTTAACCTACGAGCAGTACTTC

J: TRBJ2-4
D: TRBD2
size: few
V: TRBV30
CDR3: CAWTPGLAGNIQYF
DNA: TGTGCCTGGACCCCCGGACTAGCGGGAAACATTCAGTACTTC

J: TRBJ2-7
D: NA
size: few
V: TRBV20-1
CDR3: CSARRVYEQYF
DNA: TGCAGTGCTAGGAGGGTTTACGAGCAGTACTTC

J: TRBJ2-3
D: NA
size: NA
V: TRBV29-1
CDR3: CSVEVRRGGADTQYF
DNA: TGCAGCGTTGAAGTCCGACGCGGGGGCGCCGATACGCAGTATTTT

J: TRBJ2-1
D: TRBD2
size: NA
V: TRBV29-1
CDR3: CSVSPPSGSSYNEQFF
DNA: TGCAGCGTTTCACCTCCCAGCGGGAGCTCCTACAATGAGCAGTTCTTC

J: TRBJ2-7
D: TRBD2
size: once
V: TRBV6-1
CDR3: CASSVLAGGLSYEQYF
DNA: TGTGCCAGCAGTGTACTAGCGGGAGGACTATCCTACGAGCAGTACTTC

J: TRBJ2-7
D: TRBD1
size: few
V: TRBV28
CDR3: CASRSRDRASWEQYF
DNA: TGTGCCAGCAGGTCCCGGGACAGGGCGTCGTGGGAGCAGTACTTC

J: TRBJ1-2
D: NA
size: NA
V: TRBV18
CDR3: CASSPQQAAGDYGYTF
DNA: TGTGCCAGCTCACCTCAACAGGCGGCAGGCGACTATGGCTACACCTTC

J: TRBJ2-7
D: NA
size: few
V: TRBV28
CDR3: CASSSRGGGYEQYF
DNA: TGTGCCAGCAGTTCTCGAGGAGGAGGTTACGAGCAGTACTTC

J: TRBJ2-1
D: NA
size: NA
V: TRBV18
CDR3: CASSPWTASYNEQFF
DNA: TGTGCCAGCTCACCCTGGACAGCTTCCTACAATGAGCAGTTCTTC

J: TRBJ2-7
D: TRBD1
size: NA
V: TRBV28
CDR3: CASLDRAQYEQYF
DNA: TGTGCCAGCCTGGACAGGGCTCAGTACGAGCAGTACTTC

J: TRBJ2-1
D: NA
size: NA
V: TRBV18
CDR3: CASSPQQQGSLNEQFF
DNA: TGTGCCAGCTCACCGCAACAACAGGGATCGCTAAATGAGCAGTTCTTC